These T cell receptor beta chains were read from a single sample in a study of cytomegalovirus exposure and HLA in healthy donors. Profiled with immunoSEQ multiplex PCR; TCRdb holds only in-frame clones, not every one. In the table there are around 130,000 clones, roughly 82% of which are singletons. The specimen was PBMCs. These receptors all come from a boy younger than 18 in good health and CMV-seronegative. CDR3s include the opening cysteine and the closing phenylalanine or tryptophan. D genes are given only for firm matches. Expanded clones get a size class; other rows say once, few or many, or leave the size out.

TRBJ2-7	-	-	TRBV5-8	CASSFTGTTYEQYF	TGTGCCAGCAGCTTCACAGGTACCACCTACGAGCAGTACTTC
TRBJ1-1	TRBD1	few	TRBV6-6	CATVTGPNTEAFF	TGTGCCACCGTGACAGGGCCGAACACTGAAGCTTTCTTT
TRBJ1-4	-	-	TRBV30	CAWRGRVNEKLFF	TGTGCCTGGAGAGGGAGGGTTAATGAAAAACTGTTTTTT
TRBJ2-7	TRBD1	-	TRBV5-1	CASSLLQGQALYEQYF	TGCGCCAGCAGCTTACTACAAGGACAGGCCCTCTACGAGCAGTACTTC
TRBJ2-4	-	-	TRBV7-9	CASSYGTGEAKNIQYF	TGTGCCAGCAGCTACGGGACGGGAGAGGCCAAAAACATTCAGTACTTC
TRBJ2-4	TRBD2	-	TRBV19	CASSMGPPGLAGGLAKNIQYF	TGTGCCAGTAGTATGGGTCCGCCGGGACTAGCGGGAGGCTTAGCCAAAAACATTCAGTACTTC
TRBJ1-2	TRBD1	few	TRBV29-1	CSVGPGTGIGYTF	TGCAGCGTTGGTCCCGGGACAGGGATAGGCTACACCTTC
TRBJ1-2	TRBD1	once	TRBV27	CASSPRDRGYGYTF	TGTGCCAGCAGTCCTAGGGACAGGGGCTATGGCTACACCTTC
TRBJ2-1	TRBD2	-	TRBV5-1	CASGALAGGEIEQFF	TGCGCCAGCGGAGCATTAGCGGGAGGGGAGATTGAGCAGTTCTTC
TRBJ2-5	-	-	TRBV5-1	CASSLAGLETQYF	TGCGCCAGCAGCTTGGCAGGGTTGGAGACCCAGTACTTC
TRBJ1-2	-	-	TRBV19	CASDLGGQGYTF	TGTGCCAGTGACCTGGGCGGGCAAGGCTACACCTTC
TRBJ2-7	TRBD2	-	TRBV4-2	CASSQVTAGVQTYEQYF	TGTGCCAGCAGCCAAGTTACTGCGGGAGTGCAAACCTACGAGCAGTACTTC
TRBJ2-7	TRBD2	-	TRBV5-5	CASSSLLAGGYEQYF	TGTGCCAGCAGCTCGCTCCTAGCGGGAGGTTACGAGCAGTACTTC
TRBJ2-1	TRBD2	-	TRBV29-1	CSAVTSGPGGNEQFF	TGCAGCGCCGTGACTAGCGGGCCGGGCGGAAATGAGCAGTTCTTC
TRBJ1-1	TRBD1	-	TRBV30	CAWLKSPNRGEAFF	TGTGCCTGGTTAAAGTCACCTAACAGGGGCGAAGCTTTCTTT
TRBJ2-3	-	-	TRBV27	CASSLGLDDTQYF	TGTGCCAGCAGTTTGGGACTCGACGATACGCAGTATTTT
TRBJ1-2	TRBD1	-	TRBV5-6	CASSLVGTGDLGGYTF	TGTGCCAGCAGCTTGGTAGGAACAGGGGACTTGGGTGGCTACACCTTC
TRBJ1-1	TRBD1	once	TRBV5-5	CASSWRTGGTEAFF	TGTGCCAGCAGCTGGAGGACAGGGGGCACTGAAGCTTTCTTT
TRBJ2-7	TRBD2	-	TRBV6-6	CASSSGGHPYEQYF	TGTGCCAGCAGTTCGGGAGGGCATCCCTACGAGCAGTACTTC
TRBJ1-1	TRBD1	once	TRBV13	CASSWRTGRAFF	TGTGCCAGCAGCTGGAGGACAGGGAGAGCTTTCTTT
TRBJ1-5	-	-	TRBV19	CASSFSHSNQPQHF	TGTGCCAGTAGCTTTTCACATAGCAATCAGCCCCAGCATTTT
TRBJ1-5	TRBD1	-	TRBV6-5	CASSRDRGRQPQHF	TGTGCCAGCAGCCGGGACAGGGGCCGTCAGCCCCAGCATTTT
TRBJ2-1	TRBD2	-	TRBV7-9	CASSLRGLAGGGEQFF	TGTGCCAGCAGCTTAAGGGGACTAGCGGGAGGTGGTGAGCAGTTCTTC
TRBJ2-7	TRBD1	-	TRBV6-5	CATRGDRVSYEQYF	TGTGCCACCCGCGGGGACAGGGTATCCTACGAGCAGTACTTC
TRBJ2-1	-	-	TRBV29-1	CSANPSIPYNEQFF	TGCAGCGCCAATCCTAGCATCCCCTACAATGAGCAGTTCTTC
TRBJ1-3	TRBD1	-	TRBV5-6	CASSSLPWTGEANTIYF	TGTGCCAGCAGCTCCCTCCCTTGGACAGGGGAGGCAAACACCATATATTTT
TRBJ2-1	-	-	TRBV4-1	CASSQDPGGRYNEQFF	TGCGCCAGCAGCCAAGATCCGGGGGGCAGGTACAATGAGCAGTTCTTC
TRBJ1-2	TRBD1	once	TRBV18	CASSPSGTGINYGYTF	TGTGCCAGCTCACCATCCGGGACAGGGATTAACTATGGCTACACCTTC
TRBJ2-3	TRBD2	-	TRBV5-1	CASSGRRTSGSTDTQYF	TGCGCCAGCAGCGGGCGACGGACTAGCGGGAGCACAGATACGCAGTATTTT
TRBJ1-6	TRBD1	few	TRBV30	CAWSPGRGLSPLHF	TGTGCCTGGAGTCCGGGCAGGGGGCTATCACCCCTCCACTTT
TRBJ2-7	TRBD1	-	TRBV29-1	CSVLGGTGNYEQYF	TGCAGCGTTCTGGGCGGGACAGGGAACTACGAGCAGTACTTC
TRBJ2-7	TRBD1	-	TRBV11-3	CASSGQGAYEQYF	TGTGCCAGCAGCGGACAGGGAGCCTACGAGCAGTACTTC
TRBJ1-2	-	-	TRBV5-1	CASSPGPGNYGYTF	TGCGCCAGCAGCCCCGGACCGGGAAACTATGGCTACACCTTC
TRBJ2-7	-	-	TRBV10-3	CAIGMGGKDEQYF	TGTGCCATCGGGATGGGCGGGAAAGACGAGCAGTACTTC
TRBJ2-7	TRBD1	-	TRBV5-6	CASSLTGVQSYEQYF	TGTGCCAGCAGCTTAACAGGGGTCCAATCCTACGAGCAGTACTTC